This record concerns one T cell receptor beta chain sequence. Antigen: not known. This entry belongs to a study of cytomegalovirus exposure and HLA in healthy donors. Study-level background: An early data release held around 80 million unique TCRs from HLA-typed donors.

60 Vbeta and 13 Jbeta primers were used in PCR. TCRdb's copy holds only in-frame clones and misses some; the assay was immunoSEQ multiplex PCR. Seen here are around 140,000 clones, approximately 74% observed once, and the top ten hold roughly 7.5%. Overall study results and limits: Analysis performed later showed TCR beta chains linked to HLA being more clonally expanded than equally common others.

The sample was PBMCs. The sequence was collected from a male donor in good health and CMV-seronegative.

For the CDR3, the DNA is TGTGCCAACCTGGGTCGTGGGCAGCCCAACACTGAAGCTTTCTTT. Translating it yields CANLGRGQPNTEAFF. V usage is TRBV28 and J usage is TRBJ1-1; D uncertain. Trimming took off 10 bases at V and 2 bases at J, with 20 bases between the two ends. The germline CDR1 and CDR2 sequences are MDHEN and SYDVKM. CDR3 length equals 15 residues.